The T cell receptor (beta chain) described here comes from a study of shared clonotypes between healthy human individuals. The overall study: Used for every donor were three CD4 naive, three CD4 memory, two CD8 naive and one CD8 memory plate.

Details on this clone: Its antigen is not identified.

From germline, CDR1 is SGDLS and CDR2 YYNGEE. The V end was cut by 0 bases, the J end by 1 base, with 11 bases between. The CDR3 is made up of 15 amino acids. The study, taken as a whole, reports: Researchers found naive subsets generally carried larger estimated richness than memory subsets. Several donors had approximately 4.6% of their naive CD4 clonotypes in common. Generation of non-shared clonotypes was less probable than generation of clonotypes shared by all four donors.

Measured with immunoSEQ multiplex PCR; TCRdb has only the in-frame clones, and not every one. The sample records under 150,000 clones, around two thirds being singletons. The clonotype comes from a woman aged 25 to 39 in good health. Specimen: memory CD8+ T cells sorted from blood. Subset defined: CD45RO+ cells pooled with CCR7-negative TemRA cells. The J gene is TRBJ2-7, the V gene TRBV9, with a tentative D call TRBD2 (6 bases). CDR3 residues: CASSVALGTSYEQYF. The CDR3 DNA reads TGTGCCAGCAGCGTAGCATTGGGGACTTCCTACGAGCAGTACTTC.